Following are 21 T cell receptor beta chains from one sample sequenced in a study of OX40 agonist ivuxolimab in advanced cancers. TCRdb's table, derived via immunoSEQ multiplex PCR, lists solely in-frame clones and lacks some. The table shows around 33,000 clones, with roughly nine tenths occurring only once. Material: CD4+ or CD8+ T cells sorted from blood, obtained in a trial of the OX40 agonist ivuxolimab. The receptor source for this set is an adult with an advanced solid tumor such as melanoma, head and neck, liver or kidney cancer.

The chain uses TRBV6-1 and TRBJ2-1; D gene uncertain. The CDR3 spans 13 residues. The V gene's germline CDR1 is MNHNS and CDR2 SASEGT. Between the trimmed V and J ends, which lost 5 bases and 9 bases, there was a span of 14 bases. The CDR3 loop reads CASSQTRSREQFF. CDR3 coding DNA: TGTGCCAGCAGTCAGACCCGTTCCCGTGAGCAGTTCTTC.

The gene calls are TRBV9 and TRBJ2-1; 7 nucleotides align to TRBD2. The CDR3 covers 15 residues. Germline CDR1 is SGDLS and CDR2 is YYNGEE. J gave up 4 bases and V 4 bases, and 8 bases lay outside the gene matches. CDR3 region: CASSPGRGKYNEQFF. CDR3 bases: TGTGCCAGCAGCCCTGGGCGGGGGAAATACAATGAGCAGTTCTTC.

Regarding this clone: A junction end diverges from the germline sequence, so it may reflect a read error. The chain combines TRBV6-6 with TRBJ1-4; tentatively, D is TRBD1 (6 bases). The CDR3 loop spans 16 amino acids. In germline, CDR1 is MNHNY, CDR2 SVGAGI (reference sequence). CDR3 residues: CVSSYLAGGINEKLFF. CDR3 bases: TGTGTCAGCAGTTACCTCGCGGGGGGCATTAATGAAAAACTGTTTTTT.

As DNA, the CDR3 is TGTGCCAGCAGCCCTCTTTGGGCGGGGGATAAAGAGACCCAGTACTTC. Its protein is CASSPLWAGDKETQYF. The chain couples TRBV7-2 to TRBJ2-5; TRBD2 aligns across 7 bases. CDR1 SGHTA and CDR2 FQGNSA come from the germline V gene. V gave up 5 bases and J gave up 3 bases; unmatched junction bases: 12. This CDR3 is 16 amino acids long.

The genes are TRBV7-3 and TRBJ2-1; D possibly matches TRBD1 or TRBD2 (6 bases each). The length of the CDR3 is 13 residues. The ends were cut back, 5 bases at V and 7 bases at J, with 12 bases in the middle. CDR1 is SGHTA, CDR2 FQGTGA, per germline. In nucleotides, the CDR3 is TGTGCCAGCAGCGGACCGGGGGCAAATGAGCAGTTCTTC. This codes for CASSGPGANEQFF.

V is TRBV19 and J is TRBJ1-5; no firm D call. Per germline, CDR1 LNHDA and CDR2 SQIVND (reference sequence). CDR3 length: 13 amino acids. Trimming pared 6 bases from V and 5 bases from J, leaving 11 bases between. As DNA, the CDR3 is TGTGCCAGTAGCATGCTTTCGGATCAGCCCCAGCATTTT. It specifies CASSMLSDQPQHF. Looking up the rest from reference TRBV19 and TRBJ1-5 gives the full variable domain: DGGITQSPKYLFRKEGQNVTLSCEQNLNHDAMYWYRQDPGQGLRLIYYSQIVNDFQKGDIAEGYSVSREKKESFPLTVTSAQKNPTAFYLCASSMLSDQPQHFGDGTRLSIL.

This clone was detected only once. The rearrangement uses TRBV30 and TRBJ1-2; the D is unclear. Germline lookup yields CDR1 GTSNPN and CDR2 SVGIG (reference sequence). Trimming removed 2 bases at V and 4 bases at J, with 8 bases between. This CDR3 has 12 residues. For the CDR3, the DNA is TGTGCCTGGAGTCCAAGTTTCTATGGCTACACCTTC. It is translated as CAWSPSFYGYTF.

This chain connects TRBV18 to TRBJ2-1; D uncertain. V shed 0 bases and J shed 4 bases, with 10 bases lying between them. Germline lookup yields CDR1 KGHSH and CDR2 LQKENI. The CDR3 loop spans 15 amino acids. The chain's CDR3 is CASSPPVDPYNEQFF. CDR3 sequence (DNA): TGTGCCAGCTCACCACCGGTTGATCCGTACAATGAGCAGTTCTTC.

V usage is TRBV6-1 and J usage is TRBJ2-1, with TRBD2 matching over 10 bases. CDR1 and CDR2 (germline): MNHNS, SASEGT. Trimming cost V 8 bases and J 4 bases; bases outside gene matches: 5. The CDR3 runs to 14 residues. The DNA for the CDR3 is TGTGCCAGCGCGCGGACTAGCGGATACAATGAGCAGTTCTTC. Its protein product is CASARTSGYNEQFF.

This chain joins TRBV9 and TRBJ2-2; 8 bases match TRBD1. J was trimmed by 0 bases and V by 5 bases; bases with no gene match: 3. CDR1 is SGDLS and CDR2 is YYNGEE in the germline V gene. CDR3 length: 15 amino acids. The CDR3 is CASRPTGANTGELFF. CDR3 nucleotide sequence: TGTGCCAGCAGACCGACAGGGGCGAACACCGGGGAGCTGTTTTTT.

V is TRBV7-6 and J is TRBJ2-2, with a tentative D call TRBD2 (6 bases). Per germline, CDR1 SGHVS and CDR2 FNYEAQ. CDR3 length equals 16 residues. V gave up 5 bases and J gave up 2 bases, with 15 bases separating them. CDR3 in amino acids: CASSPRLVTNTGELFF. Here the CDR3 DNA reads TGTGCCAGCAGCCCCCGACTAGTTACAAACACCGGGGAGCTGTTTTTT.

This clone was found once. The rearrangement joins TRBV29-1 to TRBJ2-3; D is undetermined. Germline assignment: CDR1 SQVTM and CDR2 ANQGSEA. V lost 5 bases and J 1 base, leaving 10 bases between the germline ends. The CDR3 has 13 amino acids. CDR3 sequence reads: CSVSAVGTDTQYF. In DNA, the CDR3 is TGCAGCGTTTCCGCGGTCGGCACAGATACGCAGTATTTT.

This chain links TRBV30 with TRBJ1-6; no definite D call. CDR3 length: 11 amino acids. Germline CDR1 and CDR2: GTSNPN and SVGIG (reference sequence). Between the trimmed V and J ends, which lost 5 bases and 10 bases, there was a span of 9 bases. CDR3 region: CAWGFESPLHF. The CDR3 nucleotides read TGTGCCTGGGGATTTGAGTCACCCCTCCACTTT.

The CDR3 DNA sequence: TGTGCCAGCAGCTTAAAGGGGACAGGGATCAGAGTTGCTTCACCCCTCCACTTT. Translated: CASSLKGTGIRVASPLHF. J is TRBJ1-6 and V is TRBV7-9, with 9 nucleotides matching TRBD1. The junction had 14 bases not matched to a gene; V was cut back by 2 bases and J by 9 bases. Germline V CDR1 and CDR2: SEHNR, FQNEAQ (reference sequence). The CDR3 has 18 amino acids.

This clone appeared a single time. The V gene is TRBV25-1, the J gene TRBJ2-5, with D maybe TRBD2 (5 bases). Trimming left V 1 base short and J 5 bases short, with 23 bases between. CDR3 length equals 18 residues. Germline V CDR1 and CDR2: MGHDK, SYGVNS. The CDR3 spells CASSESIIGGGWVETQYF. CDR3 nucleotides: TGTGCCAGCAGTGAATCCATCATTGGCGGAGGATGGGTTGAGACCCAGTACTTC.

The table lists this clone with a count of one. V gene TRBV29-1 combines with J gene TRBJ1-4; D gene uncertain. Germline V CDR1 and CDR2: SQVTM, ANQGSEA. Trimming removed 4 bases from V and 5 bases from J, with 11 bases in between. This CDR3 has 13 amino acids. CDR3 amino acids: CSVGAAGNEKLFF. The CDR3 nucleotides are TGCAGCGTTGGGGCAGCCGGGAATGAAAAACTGTTTTTT.

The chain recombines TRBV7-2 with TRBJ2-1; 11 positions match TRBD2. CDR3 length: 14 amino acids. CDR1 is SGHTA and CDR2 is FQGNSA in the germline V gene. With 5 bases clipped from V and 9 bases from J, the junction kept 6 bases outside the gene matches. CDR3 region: CASSRLAGTGEQFF. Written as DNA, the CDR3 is TGTGCCAGCAGCCGACTAGCGGGGACGGGTGAGCAGTTCTTC.

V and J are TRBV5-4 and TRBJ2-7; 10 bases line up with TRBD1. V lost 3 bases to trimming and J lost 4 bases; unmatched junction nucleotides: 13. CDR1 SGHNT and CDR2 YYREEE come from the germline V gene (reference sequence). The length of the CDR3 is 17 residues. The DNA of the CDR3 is TGTGCCAGCAGCTCGCCACCGGGACAGGGGAGGCGATACGAGCAGTACTTC. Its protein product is CASSSPPGQGRRYEQYF.

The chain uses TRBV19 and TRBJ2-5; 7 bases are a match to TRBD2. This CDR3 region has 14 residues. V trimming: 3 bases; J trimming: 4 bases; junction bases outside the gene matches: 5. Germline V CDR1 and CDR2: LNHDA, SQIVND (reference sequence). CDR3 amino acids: CASSMWGRGETQYF. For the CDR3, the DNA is TGTGCCAGTAGTATGTGGGGGAGGGGAGAGACCCAGTACTTC.

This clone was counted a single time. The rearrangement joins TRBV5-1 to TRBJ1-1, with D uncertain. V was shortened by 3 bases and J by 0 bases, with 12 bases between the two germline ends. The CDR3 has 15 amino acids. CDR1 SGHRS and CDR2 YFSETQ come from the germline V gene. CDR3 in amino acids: CASSSVGLLNTEAFF. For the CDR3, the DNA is TGCGCCAGCAGCTCCGTAGGCCTTTTGAACACTGAAGCTTTCTTT. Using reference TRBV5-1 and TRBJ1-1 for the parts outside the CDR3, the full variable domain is KAGVTQTPRYLIKTRGQQVTLSCSPISGHRSVSWYQQTPGQGLQFLFEYFSETQRNKGNFPGRFSGRQFSNSRSEMNVSTLELGDSALYLCASSSVGLLNTEAFFGQGTRLTVV.

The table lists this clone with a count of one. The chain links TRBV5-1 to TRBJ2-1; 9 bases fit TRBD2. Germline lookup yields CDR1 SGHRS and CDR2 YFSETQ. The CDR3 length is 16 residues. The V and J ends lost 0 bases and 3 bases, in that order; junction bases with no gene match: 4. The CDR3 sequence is CASSLASSGVYNEQFF. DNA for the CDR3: TGCGCCAGCAGCTTGGCCTCTAGCGGGGTCTACAATGAGCAGTTCTTC.